This TCR beta chain was recovered during a study of blood T cell repertoires in COVID-19. About the study: There were acute and convalescent COVID-19 samples, and they came from the United States, Italy and Spain. From T cells, B-cell-depleted T cells, or PBMCs came the material, which was cDNA or gDNA.

The germline V gene has CDR1 LGHDT and CDR2 YNNKEL (reference sequence). The CDR3 sequence is 14 residues long. Trimming stripped 2 bases from V and 3 bases from J, with 8 bases between. As handled by the study authors: Amplification of reference gene primers was used by the study to estimate nucleated cell counts. Clones were read by immunoSEQ multiplex PCR, and TCRdb kept only the in-frame ones, dropping some. V, J and clone size are taken as reported in that table, and D and trimming were inferred from the DNA itself. The sample has approximately 200,000 clones, around 85% seen once. Specimen: peripheral blood. V usage is TRBV3-1 (or the pseudogene TRBV3-2) and J usage is TRBJ1-3; no reliable D call. The sequence derives from a woman in her fifties or sixties with acute or convalescent COVID-19. CDR3 protein: CASSQRGDGNTIYF. The CDR3 coding sequence is TGTGCCAGCAGCCAACGGGGAGATGGAAACACCATATATTTT.